This T cell receptor beta chain was obtained from a study of blood T cell repertoires in COVID-19. Under the authors' procedure: The authors estimated nucleated cell counts from reference gene primer amplification. Assay used: immunoSEQ multiplex PCR; TCRdb lists only in-frame clones, some missing. V and J calls and clone size come straight from that table; D and trimming were deduced from the DNA. The sample has about 200,000 clones, around nine tenths seen once. Germline assignment: CDR1 MDHEN and CDR2 SYDVKM. The CDR3 extends over 14 amino acids. The V end was cut by 0 bases, the J end by 6 bases, with 11 bases between.

The chain links TRBV28 to TRBJ1-2; the D is unclear. The source of this sequence is a man aged 45 to 65 with COVID-19, enrolled during active disease. Sequenced: peripheral blood. CDR3 coding DNA: TGTGCCAGCAGTTTATGGGTGGAGGTCGATGGCTACACCTTC. Encoded protein: CASSLWVEVDGYTF.